This T cell receptor (beta chain) was obtained from a study of graft-versus-host responses after intestinal transplantation. As for the study in general: Each recipient received a multivisceral, liver-intestinal, or isolated intestinal graft. Uniformly, recipients were administered anti-thymocyte globulin induction with subsequent tacrolimus and steroids for roughly three years. Study observations and caveats: The recipient marrow held GvH clones, and some of them showed up first in ileum or blood. Peak GvH clone levels in circulation were associated with early post-transplant HvG declines.

Sequencing used immunoSEQ multiplex PCR; TCRdb keeps in-frame clones, though not all of them. The sample lists about 85,000 clones; roughly four fifths were seen once. A word on this clone: Its antigen remains unknown.

The sequence was collected from a human donor who received an intestinal transplant. The starting material was unstimulated CD8+ T cells sorted from spleen or lymph node cells, obtained before intestinal transplant.

The CDR3 protein is CASSMGLQETQYF. CDR3 sequence (DNA): TGTGCCAGCAGTATGGGGTTACAAGAGACCCAGTACTTC. The gene calls are TRBV27 and TRBJ2-5; D not resolved. The CDR3 is 13 residues long. Germline CDR1 reads MNHEY; CDR2 reads SMNVEV (reference sequence). V shed 5 bases and J shed 2 bases, with 9 bases lying between them.